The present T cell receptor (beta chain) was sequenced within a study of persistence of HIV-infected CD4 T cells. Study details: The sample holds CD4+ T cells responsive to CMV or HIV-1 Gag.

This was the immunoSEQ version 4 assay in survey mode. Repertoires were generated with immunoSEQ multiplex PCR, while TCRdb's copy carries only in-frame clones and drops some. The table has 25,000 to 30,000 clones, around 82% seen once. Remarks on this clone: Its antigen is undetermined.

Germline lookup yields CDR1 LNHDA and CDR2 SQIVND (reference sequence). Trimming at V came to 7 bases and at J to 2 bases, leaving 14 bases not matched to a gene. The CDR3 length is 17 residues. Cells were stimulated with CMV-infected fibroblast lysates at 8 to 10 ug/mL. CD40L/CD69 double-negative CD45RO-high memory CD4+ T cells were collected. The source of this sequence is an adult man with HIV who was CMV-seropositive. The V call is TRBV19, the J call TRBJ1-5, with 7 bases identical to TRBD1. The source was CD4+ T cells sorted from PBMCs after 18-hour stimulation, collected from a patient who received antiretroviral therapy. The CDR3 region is CASTGRWQGGGNQPQHF. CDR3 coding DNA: TGTGCCAGTACGGGGAGATGGCAGGGGGGCGGCAATCAGCCCCAGCATTTT.